The TCR beta chain under discussion was sequenced for a study of shared clonotypes between healthy human individuals. Across the whole study: Every donor yielded three CD4 naive, three CD4 memory, two CD8 naive and one CD8 memory plate. Study results and limitations: Clonotype sharing among donors was thought likely to change with sequencing depth. Non-shared clonotypes had lower generation probabilities than clonotypes shared by all four sorted-subset donors.

Only in-frame clones appear in the TCRdb table, and some are missing; sequencing was by immunoSEQ multiplex PCR. The table records over a million clones, around 76% of them present only once. With regard to this clone: Its antigen is unknown.

Germline-derived CDR1 and CDR2 are SGHNT and YYREEE (reference sequence). CDR3 size: 13 residues. V was pared by 3 bases and J by 3 bases, with 10 bases between. The chain has TRBV5-4 and TRBJ2-7; tentatively, D is TRBD1 or TRBD2 (5 bases each). This TCR was sampled from a young man in good health. The sample comprised memory CD4+ T cells sorted from blood. Regarding subset: CD45RA-negative fraction. CDR3 nucleotide sequence: TGTGCCAGCAGCTCCGGGACGATCTACGAGCAGTACTTC. It translates to CASSSGTIYEQYF.